One T cell receptor (beta chain) is described in this entry. This specimen comes from a study of blood T cell repertoires in COVID-19. In the study overall: PBMCs, B-cell-depleted T cells, or T cells were the source of the cDNA or gDNA that made up the material.

Assay used: immunoSEQ multiplex PCR; TCRdb lists only in-frame clones, some missing. The sample carries 70,000 to 100,000 clones, 75% to 90% recorded once. The J segment lost 5 bases and the V segment lost 3 bases, leaving 8 bases of the junction unmatched. CDR3 size: 15 residues. Germline loops: CDR1 KGHDR, CDR2 SFDVKD. The sequenced sample consisted of peripheral blood. V usage is TRBV24-1 and J usage is TRBJ2-5, with 7 positions matching TRBD1. The clonotype was recovered from a man older than 75 with active or convalescent COVID-19. DNA for the CDR3: TGTGCCACCAGTGATGCCAGGGGGAACGGGGAGACCCAGTACTTC. This codes for CATSDARGNGETQYF.